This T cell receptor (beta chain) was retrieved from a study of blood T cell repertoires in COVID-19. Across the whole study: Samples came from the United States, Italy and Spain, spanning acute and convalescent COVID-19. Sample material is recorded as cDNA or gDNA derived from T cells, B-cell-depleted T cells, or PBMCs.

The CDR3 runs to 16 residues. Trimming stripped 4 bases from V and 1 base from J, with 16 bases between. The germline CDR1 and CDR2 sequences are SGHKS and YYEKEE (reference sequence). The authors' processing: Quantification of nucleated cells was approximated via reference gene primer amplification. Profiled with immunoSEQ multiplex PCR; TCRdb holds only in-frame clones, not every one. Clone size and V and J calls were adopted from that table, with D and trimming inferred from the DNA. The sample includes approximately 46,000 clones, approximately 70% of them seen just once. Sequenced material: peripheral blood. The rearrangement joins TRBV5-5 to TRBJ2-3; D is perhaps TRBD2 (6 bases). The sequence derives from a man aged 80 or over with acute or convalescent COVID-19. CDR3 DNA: TGTGCCAGCAGCGGAATCCCCGGGGGAGGCACAGATACGCAGTATTTT. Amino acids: CASSGIPGGGTDTQYF.